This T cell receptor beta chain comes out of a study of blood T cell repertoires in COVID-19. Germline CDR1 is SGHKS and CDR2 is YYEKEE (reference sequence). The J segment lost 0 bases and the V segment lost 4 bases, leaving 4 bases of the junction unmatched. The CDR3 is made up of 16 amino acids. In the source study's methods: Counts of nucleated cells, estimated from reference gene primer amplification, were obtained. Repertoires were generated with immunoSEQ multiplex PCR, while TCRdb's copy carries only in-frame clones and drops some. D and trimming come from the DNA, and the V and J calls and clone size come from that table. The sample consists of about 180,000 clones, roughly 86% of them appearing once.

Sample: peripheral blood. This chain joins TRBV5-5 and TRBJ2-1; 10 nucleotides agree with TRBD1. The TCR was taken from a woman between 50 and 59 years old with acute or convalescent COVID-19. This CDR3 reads CASSAGQGSSYNEQFF. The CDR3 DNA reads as TGTGCCAGCAGCGCGGGACAGGGGTCCTCCTACAATGAGCAGTTCTTC.